Shown below are 4 T cell receptor beta chains from a single sample sequenced in a study of CD8 T cells in ankylosing spondylitis (TCRdb year 2017). What the research found in general, with its limitations: A TCR beta motif made up of several highly homologous amino acid variants appeared to be characteristic of blood from ankylosing spondylitis patients.

Library construction relied on 5' RACE. The listed sequencing device is Illumina HiSeq 2500. The raw public data were reprocessed by TCRdb itself: fastp quality trimming at Q25, MiXCR clonotype calling, in-frame beta chains only. Here each entry gathers all rows of one CDR3 protein and keeps the most common genes and DNA. For this sample the table gives about 540,000 distinct CDR3 sequences, of which about 12% were detected only once. Together, the top ten hold 6.5% to 7% of the sample. These receptors' targets are unknown. The material sequenced was blood, either unsorted or a sorted T cell fraction (not recorded which). The receptor source for this set is a male donor with ankylosing spondylitis.

This clonotype showed up just a few times. V is TRBV6-1 and J is TRBJ1-1, with D tentatively TRBD1 (5 bases). The CDR3 loop spans 15 amino acids. Per germline, CDR1 MNHNS and CDR2 SASEGT. V gave up 6 bases and J gave up 5 bases, with 19 bases separating them. Here the CDR3 DNA reads TGTGCCAGCAGCTTGAAGGGGATCGGGAAAACTGAAGCTTTCTTT. This translates into CASSLKGIGKTEAFF.

In this sample, this clonotype turned up a few times. The rearrangement joins TRBV14 to TRBJ1-2; D possibly corresponds to TRBD1 (6 bases). Germline V gene data show CDR1 as SGHDN and CDR2 as FVKESK. The CDR3 runs 17 residues. V lost 0 bases and J lost 5, with 19 bases in between. The CDR3 is CASSQETGTSIPYGYTF. The CDR3 coding sequence is TGTGCCAGCAGCCAAGAAACAGGGACATCAATCCCGTATGGCTACACCTTC. The whole variable domain, remainder taken from reference TRBV14 and TRBJ1-2, is EAGVTQFPSHSVIEKGQTVTLRCDPISGHDNLYWYRRVMGKEIKFLLHFVKESKQDESGMPNNRFLAERTGGTYSTLKVQPAELEDSGVYFCASSQETGTSIPYGYTFGSGTRLTVV.

Only a few counts were recorded for this clonotype. The chain employs TRBV13 and TRBJ2-7; 7 nucleotides align to TRBD2. Germline loops: CDR1 PRHDT, CDR2 FYEKMQ (reference sequence). V shed 4 bases, J shed 6 bases, and the junction held 15 bases outside the gene matches. The CDR3 runs to 16 residues. The CDR3 DNA follows: TGTGCCAGCAGCTCTGGGACTAACCGAATTTATGGCGAGCAGTACTTC. This sequence encodes CASSSGTNRIYGEQYF.

V gene TRBV18 combines with J gene TRBJ2-1, with D unclear. CDR3 length: 15 residues. Per germline, CDR1 KGHSH and CDR2 LQKENI. V gave up 3 bases and J gave up 0 bases, with 9 bases separating them. The CDR3 nucleotides read TGTGCCAGCTCACCCTTGGAGAGCTCCTACAATGAGCAGTTCTTC. Translating gives CASSPLESSYNEQFF. Combining the CDR3 with reference TRBV18 and TRBJ2-1 gives the whole variable domain NAGVMQNPRHLVRRRGQEARLRCSPMKGHSHVYWYRQLPEEGLKFMVYLQKENIIDESGMPKERFSAEFPKEGPSILRIQQVVRGDSAAYFCASSPLESSYNEQFFGPGTRLTVL.